This TCR beta chain came from a study of blood T cell repertoires in COVID-19. Study as a whole: Some COVID-19 samples were acute and others convalescent; all came from the United States, Italy and Spain.

The CDR3 length is 13 residues. Germline lookup yields CDR1 SGHDN and CDR2 FVKESK. Sequenced by immunoSEQ multiplex PCR; TCRdb stores in-frame clones only, minus some. This sample has under 100,000 clones, with more than 65% found just once. Note on this clone: Germline is not matched at one junction end, which may reflect a read error.

The V call is TRBV14, the J call TRBJ1-2, with 8 positions matching TRBD1. This TCR was sampled from a woman aged 80 or over with active or convalescent COVID-19. Sequenced material: peripheral blood. The CDR3 loop reads CASSPTQGAPLFF. The CDR3 coding sequence is TGTGCCAGCAGCCCGACGCAGGGGGCCCCTCTATTCTTC.